The 13 T cell receptor beta chains reported below all come from one sample, sequenced in a study of cytomegalovirus exposure and HLA in healthy donors. The PCR ran on 60 Vbeta and 13 Jbeta primers. The assay was immunoSEQ multiplex PCR, and TCRdb's table has in-frame clones only and misses some. Of under 250,000 clones detected, 78% appear once; the ten largest clones hold about 0.45%. Input material: PBMCs. All receptors derive from a boy aged 5-17 years in good health and CMV-seronegative.

This clone was counted a few times. This rearrangement joins TRBV19 to TRBJ2-7; 10 nucleotides agree with TRBD1. This CDR3 is built from 16 residues. Trimming at V came to 3 bases and at J to 1 base, leaving 6 bases not matched to a gene. CDR1 LNHDA and CDR2 SQIVND come from the germline V gene (reference sequence). CDR3 DNA sequence: TGTGCCAGTAGTATCGCGGGACAGGGGATGTCCTACGAGCAGTACTTC. This gives the protein CASSIAGQGMSYEQYF.

The J gene is TRBJ1-2, the V gene TRBV7-8, with 7 nucleotides matching TRBD1. The V and J ends lost 5 bases and 0 bases, in that order; junction bases with no gene match: 6. CDR1 and CDR2 from the germline V gene are SGHVS and FQNEAQ. The CDR3 runs 15 residues. CDR3 amino acids: CASSTRQGANYGYTF. The CDR3 DNA follows: TGTGCCAGCAGCACACGACAGGGAGCTAACTATGGCTACACCTTC.

The chain links TRBV5-8 to TRBJ2-1; 13 nucleotides match TRBD2. This CDR3 contains 16 residues. Germline assignment: CDR1 SGHTS and CDR2 YDEGEE. J was trimmed by 4 bases and V by 2 bases; bases with no gene match: 3. The CDR3 spells CASSFGLAGVYNEQFF. In DNA, the CDR3 is TGTGCCAGCAGCTTTGGACTAGCGGGAGTTTACAATGAGCAGTTCTTC.

With respect to this clone: The junction does not match germline at one end; this may be a read error. In DNA form, the CDR3 reads TGTGCCAGCAGTTACCCCGCTAGCGGGGGGGCCTACAATGAACAGTTCTTC. Residues: CASSYPASGGAYNEQFF. The chain joins TRBV28 to TRBJ2-1; TRBD2 agrees at 12 bases. Germline loops: CDR1 MDHEN, CDR2 SYDVKM. The length of the CDR3 is 17 residues.

V usage is TRBV6-1 and J usage is TRBJ1-2, with 8 bases matching TRBD1. With V trimmed by 2 bases and J by 8 bases, 10 bases remained unmatched. Per the germline V gene, CDR1 is MNHNS and CDR2 is SASEGT. This CDR3 has 15 amino acids. The CDR3 DNA is TGTGCCAGCAGTGAAAACAGGGGGGGCTATCGAGGCTACACCTTC. Its translation: CASSENRGGYRGYTF.

J is TRBJ2-7 and V is TRBV7-9; D perhaps matches TRBD1 (6 bases). Trimming removed 5 bases at V and 0 bases at J, with 20 bases between. This CDR3 contains 17 residues. CDR1 and CDR2 from the germline V gene are SEHNR and FQNEAQ (reference sequence). The DNA of the CDR3 is TGTGCCAGCAGCCCGCCCCCCGGGACATTGAGCTCCTACGAGCAGTACTTC. Protein product: CASSPPPGTLSSYEQYF.

This clone was observed once. V is TRBV7-2 and J is TRBJ1-2; 11 bases line up with TRBD1. With 5 bases clipped from V and 3 bases from J, the junction kept 5 bases outside the gene matches. CDR1 SGHTA and CDR2 FQGNSA come from the germline V gene. The CDR3 consists of 15 residues. The CDR3 is CASSPRDRGYYGYTF. CDR3 nucleotide sequence: TGTGCCAGCAGCCCCCGGGACAGGGGGTACTATGGCTACACCTTC.

J is TRBJ2-3 and V is TRBV2; 10 bases match TRBD2. The CDR3 is 16 amino acids. From germline, CDR1 is SNHLY and CDR2 FYNNEI. V lost 5 bases, J lost 5 bases, and 10 bases stayed unmatched. CDR3 in DNA: TGTGCCAGCAGTCCTAGGGGACTAGCGAGTGGAGATACGCAGTATTTT. It yields the protein CASSPRGLASGDTQYF.

The V call is TRBV14, the J call TRBJ1-1, with no clear D. V was trimmed by 2 bases and J by 11 bases, leaving 9 bases between them. The CDR3 extends over 11 amino acids. Germline lookup yields CDR1 SGHDN and CDR2 FVKESK. The CDR3 sequence: CASSQREEAFF. CDR3 bases: TGTGCCAGCAGCCAACGAGAGGAGGCTTTCTTT.

The gene calls are TRBV6-1 and TRBJ1-2; 8 positions agree with TRBD1. V shed 3 bases, J shed 2 bases, and the junction held 5 bases outside the gene matches. The CDR3 sequence is 15 residues long. Germline values: CDR1 MNHNS, CDR2 SASEGT. CDR3 region: CASSDYGTGNYGYTF. In DNA form, the CDR3 reads TGTGCCAGCAGTGACTATGGGACAGGAAACTATGGCTACACCTTC.

This clone has a handful of counts. The rearrangement joins TRBV30 to TRBJ1-1; TRBD1 is a possible D gene (6 bases). The V and J ends lost 5 bases and 5 bases respectively, with 12 bases between them. CDR1 and CDR2 from the germline V gene are GTSNPN and SVGIG (reference sequence). This CDR3 is 12 amino acids long. CDR3 amino acids: CAWEGGHTEAFF. In nucleotides, the CDR3 is TGTGCCTGGGAGGGGGGGCATACTGAAGCTTTCTTT.

The chain has TRBV7-9 and TRBJ1-1; D is possibly TRBD1 (5 bases). This CDR3 comprises 13 residues. Trimming cost V 4 bases and J 6 bases, with 12 bases left between them. Germline V lookup: CDR1 SEHNR, CDR2 FQNEAQ (reference sequence). The DNA of the CDR3 is TGTGCCAGCAGCTCCTTAGGGGAAGCTGAAGCTTTCTTT. It specifies CASSSLGEAEAFF.

The rearrangement joins TRBV6-5 to TRBJ1-2, with TRBD1 matching over 8 bases. V lost 6 bases, J lost 5 bases, and 5 bases stayed unmatched. The length of the CDR3 is 13 residues. CDR1 is MNHEY, CDR2 SVGAGI, per germline. The DNA of the CDR3 is TGTGCCAGCAGAAAGACAGGGGAATATGGCTACACCTTC. Amino acid sequence: CASRKTGEYGYTF.